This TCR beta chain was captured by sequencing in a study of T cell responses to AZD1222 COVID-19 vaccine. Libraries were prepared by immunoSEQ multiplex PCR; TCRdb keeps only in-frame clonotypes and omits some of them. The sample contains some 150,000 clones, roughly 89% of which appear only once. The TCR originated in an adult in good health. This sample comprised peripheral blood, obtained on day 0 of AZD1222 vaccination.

This CDR3 reads CASGDPVFAGLYEQYF. The CDR3 DNA is TGTGCCAGCGGGGACCCGGTTTTTGCGGGCCTCTACGAGCAGTACTTC. J is TRBJ2-7 and V is TRBV28; D may match TRBD1 or TRBD2 (5 bases each). This CDR3 region has 16 residues. The germline CDR1 and CDR2 sequences are MDHEN and SYDVKM. The V end was cut by 8 bases, the J end by 3 bases, with 23 bases between.